This T cell receptor (beta chain) was sequenced for a study of OX40 agonist ivuxolimab in advanced cancers. Study outcomes and limitations: With doses of 0.1-3.0 mg/kg, partial responders showed among the lowest clonal expansion.

Method: immunoSEQ multiplex PCR; TCRdb's copy keeps in-frame clones and lacks some. The sample holds just under 55,000 clones, 80% seen once. Between the trimmed V and J ends, which lost 3 bases and 7 bases, there was a span of 16 bases. This CDR3 has 15 amino acids. Looked up from germline, CDR1 is KGHSH and CDR2 is LQKENI. Comment on this clone: The antigen remains undetermined.

This receptor was obtained from an adult with an advanced solid tumor such as melanoma, head and neck, liver or kidney cancer. The chain couples TRBV18 to TRBJ2-1; D is tentatively TRBD1 or TRBD2 (5 bases each). The sequencing used CD4+ or CD8+ T cells sorted from blood, collected in a trial of the OX40 agonist ivuxolimab. CDR3 nucleotide sequence: TGTGCCAGCTCACCCGGGGCGGGCCAACGGAATGAGCAGTTCTTC. This codes for CASSPGAGQRNEQFF.